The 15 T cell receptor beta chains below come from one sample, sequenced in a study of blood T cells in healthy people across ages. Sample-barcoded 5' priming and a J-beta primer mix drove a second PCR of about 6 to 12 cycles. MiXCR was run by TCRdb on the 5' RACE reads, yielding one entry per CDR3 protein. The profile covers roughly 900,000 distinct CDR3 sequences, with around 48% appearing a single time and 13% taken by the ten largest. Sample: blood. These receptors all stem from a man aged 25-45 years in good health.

The CDR3 spells CASSYPTGFPGYTF. DNA of the CDR3: TGTGCCAGCAGTTACCCGACAGGATTTCCAGGCTACACCTTC. The gene calls are TRBV6-2 or TRBV6-3 and TRBJ1-2; D is perhaps TRBD1 (6 bases). The V end was cut by 2 bases, the J end by 8 bases, with 15 bases between. The CDR3 sequence is 14 residues long. Looked up from germline, CDR1 is MNHEY and CDR2 is SVGEGT.

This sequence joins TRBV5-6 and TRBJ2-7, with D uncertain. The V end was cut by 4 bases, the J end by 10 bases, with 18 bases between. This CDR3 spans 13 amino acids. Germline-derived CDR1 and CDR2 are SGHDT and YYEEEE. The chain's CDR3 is CASSPSTSGLQYF. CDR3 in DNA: TGTGCCAGCAGCCCCTCGACCTCCGGGCTCCAGTACTTC.

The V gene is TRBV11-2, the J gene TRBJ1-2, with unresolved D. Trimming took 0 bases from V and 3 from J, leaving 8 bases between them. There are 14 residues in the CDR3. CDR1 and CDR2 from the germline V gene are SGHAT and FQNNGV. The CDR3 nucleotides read TGTGCCAGCAGCTTAGATGAGGGCTACTATGGCTACACCTTC. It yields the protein CASSLDEGYYGYTF.

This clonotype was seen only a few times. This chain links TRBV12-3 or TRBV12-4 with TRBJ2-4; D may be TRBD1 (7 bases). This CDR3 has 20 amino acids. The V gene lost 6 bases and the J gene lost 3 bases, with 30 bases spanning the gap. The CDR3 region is CASRPKFRGAKDVDKNIQYF. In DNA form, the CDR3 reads TGTGCCAGCAGACCCAAGTTCAGGGGGGCCAAAGATGTGGACAAAAACATTCAGTACTTC.

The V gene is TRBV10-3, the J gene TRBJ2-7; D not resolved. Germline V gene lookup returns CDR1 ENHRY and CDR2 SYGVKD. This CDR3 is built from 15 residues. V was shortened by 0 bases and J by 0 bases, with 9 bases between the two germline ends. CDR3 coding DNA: TGTGCCATCAGTGAGTCGGTTTTAAGCTCCTACGAGCAGTACTTC. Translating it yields CAISESVLSSYEQYF.

Written as DNA, the CDR3 is TGCGCCAGCAGCCAAGAGGGCGTGGTGGATAAAGCGGGGGACCAAGAGACCCAGTACTTC. This codes for CASSQEGVVDKAGDQETQYF. The rearrangement joins TRBV4-1 to TRBJ2-5; 8 nucleotides align to TRBD2. Germline V lookup: CDR1 MGHRA, CDR2 YSYEKL. The CDR3 is 20 residues long. V lost 0 bases to trimming and J lost 0 bases; unmatched junction nucleotides: 15.

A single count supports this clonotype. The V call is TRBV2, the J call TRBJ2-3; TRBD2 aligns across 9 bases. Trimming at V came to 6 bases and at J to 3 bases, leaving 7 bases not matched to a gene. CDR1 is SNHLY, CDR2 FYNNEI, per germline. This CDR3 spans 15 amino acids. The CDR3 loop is CASSGRAGGTDTQYF. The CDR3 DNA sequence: TGTGCCAGCAGCGGACGGGCGGGGGGGACAGATACGCAGTATTTT.

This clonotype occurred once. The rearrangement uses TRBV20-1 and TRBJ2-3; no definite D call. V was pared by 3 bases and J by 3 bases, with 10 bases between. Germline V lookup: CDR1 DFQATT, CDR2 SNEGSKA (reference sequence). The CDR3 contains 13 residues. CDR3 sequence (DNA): TGCAGTGCTAGGCGCGCAGCAACAGATACGCAGTATTTT. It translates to CSARRAATDTQYF.

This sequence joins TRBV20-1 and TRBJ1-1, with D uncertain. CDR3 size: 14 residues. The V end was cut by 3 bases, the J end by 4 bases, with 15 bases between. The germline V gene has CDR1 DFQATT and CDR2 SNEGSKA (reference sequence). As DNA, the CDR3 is TGCAGTGCTAGCTGGGAGGTCCCGGGCACTGAAGCTTTCTTT. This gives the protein CSASWEVPGTEAFF.

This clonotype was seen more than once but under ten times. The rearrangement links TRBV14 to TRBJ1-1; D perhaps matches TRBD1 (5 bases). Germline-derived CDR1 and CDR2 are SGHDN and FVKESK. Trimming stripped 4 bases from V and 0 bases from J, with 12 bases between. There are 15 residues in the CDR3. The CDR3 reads CASSPPGTLNTEAFF. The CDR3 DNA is TGTGCCAGCAGCCCCCCCGGGACTCTGAACACTGAAGCTTTCTTT. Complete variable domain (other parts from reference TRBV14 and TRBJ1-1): EAGVTQFPSHSVIEKGQTVTLRCDPISGHDNLYWYRRVMGKEIKFLLHFVKESKQDESGMPNNRFLAERTGGTYSTLKVQPAELEDSGVYFCASSPPGTLNTEAFFGQGTRLTVV.

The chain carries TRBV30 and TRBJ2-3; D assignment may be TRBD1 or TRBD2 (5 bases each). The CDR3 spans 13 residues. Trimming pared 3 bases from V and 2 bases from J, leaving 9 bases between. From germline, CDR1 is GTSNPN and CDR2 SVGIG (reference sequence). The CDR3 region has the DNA TGTGCCTGGAGGGGACCGCACACAGATACGCAGTATTTT. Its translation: CAWRGPHTDTQYF. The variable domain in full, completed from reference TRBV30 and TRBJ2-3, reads SQTIHQWPATLVQPVGSPLSLECTVEGTSNPNLYWYRQAAGRGLQLLFYSVGIGQISSEVPQNLSASRPQDRQFILSSKKLLLSDSGFYLCAWRGPHTDTQYFGPGTRLTVL.

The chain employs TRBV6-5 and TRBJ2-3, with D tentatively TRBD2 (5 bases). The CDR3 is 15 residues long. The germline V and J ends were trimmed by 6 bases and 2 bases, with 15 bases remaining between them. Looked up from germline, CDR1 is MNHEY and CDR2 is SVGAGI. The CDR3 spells CASRSSWRYTDTQYF. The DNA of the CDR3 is TGTGCCAGCAGGTCATCGTGGAGGTACACAGATACGCAGTATTTT.

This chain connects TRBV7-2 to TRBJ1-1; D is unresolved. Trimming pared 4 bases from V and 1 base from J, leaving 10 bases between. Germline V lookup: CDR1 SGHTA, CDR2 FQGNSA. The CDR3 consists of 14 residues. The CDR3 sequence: CASSSVGANTEAFF. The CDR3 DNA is TGTGCCAGCAGCTCCGTGGGCGCGAACACTGAAGCTTTCTTT.

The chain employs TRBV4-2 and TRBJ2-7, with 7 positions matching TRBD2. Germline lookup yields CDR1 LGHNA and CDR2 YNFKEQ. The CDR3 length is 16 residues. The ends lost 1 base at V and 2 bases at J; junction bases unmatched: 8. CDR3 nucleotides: TGTGCCAGCAGCCAAGCCGTGGCTAGCGGTACCTACGAGCAGTACTTC. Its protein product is CASSQAVASGTYEQYF.

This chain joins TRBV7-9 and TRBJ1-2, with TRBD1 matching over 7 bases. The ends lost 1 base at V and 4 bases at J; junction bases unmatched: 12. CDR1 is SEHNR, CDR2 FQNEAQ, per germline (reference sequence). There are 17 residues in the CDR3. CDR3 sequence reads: CASSLEYVGGAGYGYTF. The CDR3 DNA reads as TGTGCCAGCAGCTTAGAGTATGTAGGGGGCGCAGGCTATGGCTACACCTTC.